Listed here are 5 T cell receptor beta chains from one sample, sequenced in a study of glioma-infiltrating T cells after dendritic cell vaccination. Libraries were prepared by immunoSEQ multiplex PCR; TCRdb keeps only in-frame clonotypes and omits some of them. The repertoire includes around 87,000 clones, roughly 80% of them detected once, and 6% to 7.5% sits in the top ten. Time point described: after dendritic cell vaccination, including at tumor progression/relapse. This material consisted of blood, taken after dendritic cell vaccination. The source of these receptors is a human donor with glioblastoma.

The chain couples TRBV12-5 to TRBJ1-6; D gene ambiguous. There are 14 residues in the CDR3. Germline CDR1 reads LGHNT; CDR2 reads FRNRAP. V was clipped by 3 bases and J by 9 bases, with 12 bases between them. The CDR3 here is CASGLEDGISPLHF. As DNA, the CDR3 is TGTGCTAGTGGTTTAGAGGACGGGATTTCACCCCTCCACTTT.

V is TRBV6-5 and J is TRBJ1-1; D gene ambiguous. The CDR3 contains 14 residues. Trimming left V 2 bases short and J 4 bases short, with 11 bases between. The germline CDR1 and CDR2 sequences are MNHEY and SVGAGI. The CDR3 coding sequence is TGTGCCAGCAGTTACATGATGGGAGGCACTGAAGCTTTCTTT. Residues: CASSYMMGGTEAFF.

J is TRBJ1-1 and V is TRBV5-8, with a weak D call TRBD1 (6 bases). CDR1 is SGHTS and CDR2 is YDEGEE in the germline V gene. Trimming left V 4 bases short and J 1 base short, with 11 bases between. CDR3 length: 14 amino acids. The CDR3: CASSLDSGNTEAFF. The DNA of the CDR3 is TGTGCCAGCAGCCTGGACAGTGGGAACACTGAAGCTTTCTTT.

Only a few counts were recorded for this clone. V is TRBV19 and J is TRBJ1-3, with no clear D. V shed 4 bases and J shed 7 bases, with 8 bases lying between them. The V gene's germline CDR1 is LNHDA and CDR2 SQIVND (reference sequence). The CDR3 covers 12 residues. The CDR3, as DNA: TGTGCCAGTAGTAATCGGGTGAACACCATATATTTT. It is translated as CASSNRVNTIYF.

The chain carries TRBV11-1 and TRBJ2-3; D is undetermined. The V gene's germline CDR1 is SGHAT and CDR2 FQDESV (reference sequence). This CDR3 spans 14 amino acids. V lost 1 base and J 0 bases, leaving 5 bases between the germline ends. This chain's CDR3 is CASSLDMSTDTQYF. The CDR3 nucleotides read TGTGCCAGCAGCTTAGATATGAGCACAGATACGCAGTATTTT. Full variable domain (outside the CDR3, taken from reference TRBV11-1 and TRBJ2-3): EAEVAQSPRYKITEKSQAVAFWCDPISGHATLYWYRQILGQGPELLVQFQDESVVDDSQLPKDRFSAERLKGVDSTLKIQPAELGDSAMYLCASSLDMSTDTQYFGPGTRLTVL.